This T cell receptor beta chain is from a study of blood T cells in healthy people across ages. Whole-study results and caveats: A conclusive naive versus antigen-experienced comparison was prevented by the unsorted PBMCs. As age increased, TCR beta diversity per million T cells fell in a roughly linear fashion.

A sample-barcoded 5' primer and a J-beta primer mix were used in a second PCR of about 7 to 12 cycles. MiXCR, applied by TCRdb to the 5' RACE reads, yields one record per CDR3 protein. The sample has 600,000 to 850,000 distinct CDR3 sequences, 25% seen once. A few counts support this clonotype. As yet, its antigen is unknown. The germline V gene has CDR1 SGHVS and CDR2 FNYEAQ. V was cut by 3 bases and J by 8 bases, with 13 bases left in between. CDR3 length: 13 amino acids. The sample was also reused in another study, on T cells of mothers and their children.

This receptor was obtained from a boy younger than 18 in good health. This chain joins TRBV7-6 and TRBJ2-5; D is possibly TRBD1 (6 bases). The sample was blood. The CDR3 DNA sequence: TGTGCCAGCAGCTTTGGACAGTGGTTTACCCAGTACTTC. This codes for CASSFGQWFTQYF.